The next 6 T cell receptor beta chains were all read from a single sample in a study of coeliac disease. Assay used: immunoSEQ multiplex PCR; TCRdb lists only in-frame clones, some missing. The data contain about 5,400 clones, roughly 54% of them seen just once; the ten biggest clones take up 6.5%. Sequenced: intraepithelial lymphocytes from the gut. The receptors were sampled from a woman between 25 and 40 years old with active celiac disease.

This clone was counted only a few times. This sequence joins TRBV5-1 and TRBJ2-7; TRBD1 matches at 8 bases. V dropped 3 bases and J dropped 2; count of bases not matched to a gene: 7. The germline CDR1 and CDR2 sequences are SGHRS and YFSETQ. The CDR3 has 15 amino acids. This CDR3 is CASSSARTGTYEQYF. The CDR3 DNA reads TGCGCCAGCAGCTCAGCACGGACAGGGACCTACGAGCAGTACTTC.

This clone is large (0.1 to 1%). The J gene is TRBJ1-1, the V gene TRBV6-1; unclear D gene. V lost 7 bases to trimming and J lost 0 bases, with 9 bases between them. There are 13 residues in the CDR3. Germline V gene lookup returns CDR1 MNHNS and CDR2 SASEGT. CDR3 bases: TGTGCCAGCAACCTGATAGTGAACACTGAAGCTTTCTTT. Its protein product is CASNLIVNTEAFF.

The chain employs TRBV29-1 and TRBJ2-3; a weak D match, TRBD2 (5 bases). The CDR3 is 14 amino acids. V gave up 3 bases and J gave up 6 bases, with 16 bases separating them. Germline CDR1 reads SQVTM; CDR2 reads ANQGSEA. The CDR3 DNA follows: TGCAGCGTTGAGTCGGAGAGTCCGGGGGATACGCAGTATTTT. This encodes CSVESESPGDTQYF.

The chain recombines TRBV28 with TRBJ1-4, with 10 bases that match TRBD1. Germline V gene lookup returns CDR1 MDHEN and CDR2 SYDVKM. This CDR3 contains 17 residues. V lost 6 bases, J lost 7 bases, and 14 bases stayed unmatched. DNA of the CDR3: TGTGCCAGCAGGCACAACCGATCGACAGGGGGCTGTGAAAAACTGTTTTTT. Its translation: CASRHNRSTGGCEKLFF.

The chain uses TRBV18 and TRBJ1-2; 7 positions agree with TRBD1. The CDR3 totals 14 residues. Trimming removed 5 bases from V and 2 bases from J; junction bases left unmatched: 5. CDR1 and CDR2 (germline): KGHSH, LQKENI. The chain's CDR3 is CASSEVQGNYGYTF. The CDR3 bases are TGTGCCAGCTCAGAAGTACAGGGGAACTATGGCTACACCTTC.

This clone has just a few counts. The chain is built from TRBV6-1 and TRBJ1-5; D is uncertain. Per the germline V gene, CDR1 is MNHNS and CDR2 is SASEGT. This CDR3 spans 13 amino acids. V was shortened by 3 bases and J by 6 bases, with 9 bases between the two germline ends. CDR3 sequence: CASSEIGGQPQHF. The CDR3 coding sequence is TGTGCCAGCAGTGAGATAGGCGGTCAGCCCCAGCATTTT.